This TCR beta chain was sequenced during a study of T-cell memory formation after mild COVID-19. General study results and limits: CD4/CD8 balance characterized clones contracting day 15 to 85, and CD4+ skew characterized later expanders.

This clonotype was counted between two and nine times. What it binds is not known. Each CDR3 protein gets one entry after TCRdb re-called the 5' RACE reads with MiXCR. This sample carries around 420,000 distinct CDR3 sequences, more than 20% of them seen once, and the ten largest clones take around 9.5%. What was sequenced was PBMCs or a T cell subset sorted from them (not recorded which). This receptor was identified in an adult woman who had mild COVID-19 (a few samples of this study predate the infection). Cell type and time point are not known.

DNA for the CDR3: TGTGCCAGCAGGGAGGACAGGGGAAACTATGGCTACACCTTC. Protein sequence: CASREDRGNYGYTF. The chain has TRBV12-3 or TRBV12-4 and TRBJ1-2; 9 nucleotides match TRBD1. The J segment lost 2 bases and the V segment lost 6 bases, leaving 4 bases of the junction unmatched. The CDR3 runs to 14 residues.